This T cell receptor (beta chain) was obtained from a study of control samples from healthy donors and cancer patients. Germline V gene lookup returns CDR1 LNHNV and CDR2 YYDKDF (reference sequence). The CDR3 consists of 14 residues. V was cut by 0 bases and J by 4 bases, with 9 bases left in between. Produced via immunoSEQ multiplex PCR; TCRdb's table is partial and in-frame only. Of 150,000 to 200,000 clones listed, nearly 90% were seen once; the top ten hold about 1.4%. The rearrangement uses TRBV15 and TRBJ1-2; D is undetermined. This sequence was found in a woman aged 45-60 years in good health. Specimen: blood. The CDR3 sequence: CATSRDVPGYGYTF. The CDR3 coding sequence is TGTGCCACCAGCAGAGACGTACCCGGCTATGGCTACACCTTC.